This T cell receptor (beta chain) was sequenced for a study of blood T cell repertoires in COVID-19. Study-level background: COVID-19 samples, acute and convalescent, were from the United States, Italy and Spain. The analysed material was cDNA or gDNA that came from T cells, B-cell-depleted T cells, or PBMCs.

In the original processing: The authors estimated nucleated cell counts from reference gene primer amplification. Profiling relied on immunoSEQ multiplex PCR, and the TCRdb table lists in-frame clones only, not all of them. For V, J and clone size, that table is used; D and trimming come from the DNA. The table lists about 400,000 clones, just over 85% of them singletons. The specimen was peripheral blood. The clonotype originates from a woman aged 25-40 years with active or convalescent COVID-19.

CDR3 sequence: CASSEPRGPDTGELFF. The CDR3 DNA sequence: TGTGCCAGCAGCGAGCCGCGAGGGCCGGACACCGGGGAGCTGTTTTTT. The gene calls are TRBV5-6 and TRBJ2-2; maybe TRBD2 (5 bases). V gave up 4 bases and J gave up 3 bases, with 16 bases separating them. The germline V gene has CDR1 SGHDT and CDR2 YYEEEE. The CDR3 spans 16 residues.